Presented here are 3 T cell receptor beta chains from one specimen sequenced in a study of OX40 agonist ivuxolimab in advanced cancers. Assay used: immunoSEQ multiplex PCR; TCRdb lists only in-frame clones, some missing. The sample yields 99,000 or so clones, roughly 95% seen once. Specimen: CD4+ or CD8+ T cells sorted from blood, collected in a trial of the OX40 agonist ivuxolimab. These receptors came from an adult with an advanced solid tumor such as melanoma, head and neck, liver or kidney cancer.

The rearrangement joins TRBV5-1 to TRBJ1-1, with D unresolved. This CDR3 contains 14 residues. Germline assignment: CDR1 SGHRS and CDR2 YFSETQ. V was clipped by 4 bases and J by 4 bases, with 14 bases between them. CDR3 amino acids: CASSPSVGGTEAFF. DNA of the CDR3: TGCGCCAGCAGCCCATCGGTTGGAGGCACTGAAGCTTTCTTT.

The rearrangement links TRBV7-2 to TRBJ2-3; D is ambiguous. The CDR3 has 13 residues. Germline loops: CDR1 SGHTA, CDR2 FQGNSA. V gave up 1 base and J gave up 4 bases, with 6 bases separating them. This CDR3 reads CASSLVYADTQYF. CDR3 nucleotide sequence: TGTGCCAGCAGCTTAGTCTATGCAGATACGCAGTATTTT.

The genes are TRBV7-9 and TRBJ1-1, with D maybe TRBD1 (6 bases). V shed 5 bases and J shed 1 base, with 8 bases lying between them. The CDR3 runs to 13 residues. The germline V gene encodes CDR1 SEHNR and CDR2 FQNEAQ (reference sequence). DNA of the CDR3: TGTGCCAGCAGCGCACAGGGGAACACTGAAGCTTTCTTT. The encoded protein is CASSAQGNTEAFF.